This T cell receptor (beta chain) was found in a study of cytomegalovirus exposure and HLA in healthy donors. Study at large: An early release of data contained 80 million to 85 million unique TCRs, which came from HLA-typed donors. General observations from the study: In an earlier analysis, about 90% or about 30%: the productive usage of most TCR beta V segments. Follow-up analysis seemed to connect common viral pathogens with several of the most significant clusters identified.

This clone has more than one count but fewer than ten. The antigen is not known. The study ran its PCR with 60 Vbeta and 13 Jbeta primers. Sequenced by immunoSEQ multiplex PCR; TCRdb stores in-frame clones only, minus some. This table has some 96,000 clones, 64% appearing once. What was sequenced was PBMCs. The receptor was derived from a man in his fifties or sixties in good health and CMV-seronegative.

CDR3 sequence: CASSPTGRAAFF. CDR3 DNA sequence: TGTGCCAGCAGCCCGACAGGGCGTGCAGCTTTCTTT. V is TRBV5-6 and J is TRBJ1-1; 7 bases fit TRBD1. The CDR3 sequence is 12 residues long. CDR1 SGHDT and CDR2 YYEEEE come from the germline V gene. The V and J ends lost 4 bases and 10 bases, in that order; junction bases with no gene match: 7.